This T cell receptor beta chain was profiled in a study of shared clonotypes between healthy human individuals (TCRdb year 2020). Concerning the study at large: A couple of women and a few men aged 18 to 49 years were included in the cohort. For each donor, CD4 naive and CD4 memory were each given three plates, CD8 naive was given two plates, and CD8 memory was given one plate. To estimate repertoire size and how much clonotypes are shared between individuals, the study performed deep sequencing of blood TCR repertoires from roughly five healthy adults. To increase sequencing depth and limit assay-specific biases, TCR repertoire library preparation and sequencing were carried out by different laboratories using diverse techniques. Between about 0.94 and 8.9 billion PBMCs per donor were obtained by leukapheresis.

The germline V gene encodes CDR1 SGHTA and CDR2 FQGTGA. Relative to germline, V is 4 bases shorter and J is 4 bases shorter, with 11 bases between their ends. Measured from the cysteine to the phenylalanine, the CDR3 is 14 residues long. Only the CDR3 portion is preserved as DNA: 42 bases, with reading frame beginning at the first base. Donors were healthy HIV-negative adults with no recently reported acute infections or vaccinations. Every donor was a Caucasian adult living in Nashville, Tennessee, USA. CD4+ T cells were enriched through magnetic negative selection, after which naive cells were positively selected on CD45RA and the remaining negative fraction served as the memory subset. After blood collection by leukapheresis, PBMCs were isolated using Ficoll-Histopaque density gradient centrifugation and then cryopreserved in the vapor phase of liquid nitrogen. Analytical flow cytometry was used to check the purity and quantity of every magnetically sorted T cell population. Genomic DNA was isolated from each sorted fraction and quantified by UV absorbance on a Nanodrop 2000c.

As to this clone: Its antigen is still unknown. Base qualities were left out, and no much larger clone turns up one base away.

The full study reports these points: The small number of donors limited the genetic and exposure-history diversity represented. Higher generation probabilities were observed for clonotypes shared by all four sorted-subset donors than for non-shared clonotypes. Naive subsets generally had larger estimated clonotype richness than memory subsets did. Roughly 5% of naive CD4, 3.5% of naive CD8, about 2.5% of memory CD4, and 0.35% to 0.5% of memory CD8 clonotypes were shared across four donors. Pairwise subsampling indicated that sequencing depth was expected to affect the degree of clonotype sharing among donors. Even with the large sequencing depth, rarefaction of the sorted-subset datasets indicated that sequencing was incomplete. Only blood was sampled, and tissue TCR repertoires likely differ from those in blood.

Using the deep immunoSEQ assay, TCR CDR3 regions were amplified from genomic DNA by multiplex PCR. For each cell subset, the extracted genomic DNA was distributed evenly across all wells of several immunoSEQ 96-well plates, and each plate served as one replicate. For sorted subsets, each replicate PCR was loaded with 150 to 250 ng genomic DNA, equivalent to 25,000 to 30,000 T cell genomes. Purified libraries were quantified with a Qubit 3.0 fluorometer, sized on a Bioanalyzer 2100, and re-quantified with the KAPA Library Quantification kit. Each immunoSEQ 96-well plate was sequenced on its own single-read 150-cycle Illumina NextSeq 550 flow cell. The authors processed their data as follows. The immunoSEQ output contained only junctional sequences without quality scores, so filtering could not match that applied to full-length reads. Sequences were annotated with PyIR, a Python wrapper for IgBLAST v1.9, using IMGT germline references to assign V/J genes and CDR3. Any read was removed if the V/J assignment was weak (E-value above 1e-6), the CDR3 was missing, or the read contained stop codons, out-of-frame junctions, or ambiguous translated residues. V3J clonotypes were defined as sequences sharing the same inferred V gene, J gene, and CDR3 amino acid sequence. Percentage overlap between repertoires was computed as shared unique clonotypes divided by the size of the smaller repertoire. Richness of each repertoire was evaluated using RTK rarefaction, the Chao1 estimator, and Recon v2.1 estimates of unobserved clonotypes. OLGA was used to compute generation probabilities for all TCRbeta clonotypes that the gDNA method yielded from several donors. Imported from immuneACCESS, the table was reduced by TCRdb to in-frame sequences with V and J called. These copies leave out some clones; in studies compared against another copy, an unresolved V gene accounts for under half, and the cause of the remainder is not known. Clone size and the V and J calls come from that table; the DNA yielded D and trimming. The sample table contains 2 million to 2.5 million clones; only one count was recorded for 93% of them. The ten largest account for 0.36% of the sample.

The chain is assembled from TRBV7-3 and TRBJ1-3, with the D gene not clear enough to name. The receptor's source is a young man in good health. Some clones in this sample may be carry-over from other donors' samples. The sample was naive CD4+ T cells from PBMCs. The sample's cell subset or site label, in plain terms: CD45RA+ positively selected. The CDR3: CASSSARWGNTIYF. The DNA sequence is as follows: TGTGCCAGCAGCTCCGCGCGATGGGGAAACACCATATATTTT.